This T cell receptor (beta chain) was observed in a study of blood T cell repertoires in COVID-19. Whole-study context: Acute and convalescent COVID-19 samples came from the United States, Italy and Spain.

In the original workflow: Using reference gene primer amplification, nucleated cell counts were estimated. The protocol was immunoSEQ multiplex PCR, while the TCRdb copy is restricted to in-frame clones and leaves out a portion. V, J and clone size are taken as reported in that table, and D and trimming were inferred from the DNA itself. The table lists 150,000 to 200,000 clones, 70% to 90% of them singletons. The CDR3 sequence is 17 residues long. The sample taken for sequencing was peripheral blood. The gene calls are TRBV21-1 and TRBJ2-7; TRBD2 is taken as the D call from the table, unchecked against the DNA. TRBV21-1 is given as a pseudogene. This clonotype was sampled from a man aged 50 to 59 with active or convalescent COVID-19. The CDR3 sequence is CASSKVVGGGLIYEQYF. The CDR3 DNA reads TGTGCCAGCAGCAAAGTTGTTGGGGGGGGCCTGATTTACGAGCAGTACTTC.